What follows are 5 T cell receptor beta chains derived from one specimen sequenced in a study of cytomegalovirus exposure and HLA in healthy donors. The study ran its PCR with 60 Vbeta and 13 Jbeta primers. Here immunoSEQ multiplex PCR was the method, and the copy in TCRdb shows in-frame clones only, minus some. The repertoire holds over 150,000 clones, with about 63% as singletons. Sequencing input: PBMCs. These receptors all come from a woman in her forties in good health and CMV-seropositive.

This sequence joins TRBV28 and TRBJ2-7, with TRBD1 identical over 12 bases. V trimming: 4 bases; J trimming: 6 bases; junction bases outside the gene matches: 7. Looked up from germline, CDR1 is MDHEN and CDR2 is SYDVKM. The CDR3 loop spans 15 amino acids. DNA of the CDR3: TGTGCCAGCAGTTCTCCGGGACAGGGGGCTGGCGAGCAGTACTTC. Translated: CASSSPGQGAGEQYF. The variable domain in full, completed from reference TRBV28 and TRBJ2-7, reads DVKVTQSSRYLVKRTGEKVFLECVQDMDHENMFWYRQDPGLGLRLIYFSYDVKMKEKGDIPEGYSVSREKKERFSLILESASTNQTSMYLCASSSPGQGAGEQYFGPGTRLTVT.

The genes are TRBV7-8 and TRBJ1-5, with a tentative D call TRBD1 (5 bases). Trimming shortened V by 5 bases and J by 5 bases, and 19 bases separated the two germline ends. CDR3 length equals 16 residues. Looked up from germline, CDR1 is SGHVS and CDR2 is FQNEAQ. The CDR3 DNA follows: TGTGCCAGCAGCCCAAGGGCGGGGGGGGAAGATCAGCCCCAGCATTTT. Residues: CASSPRAGGEDQPQHF.

The chain employs TRBV7-2 and TRBJ1-2; 10 bases map to TRBD1. The CDR3 runs to 13 residues. V lost 4 bases and J lost 8; bases outside the gene matches: 4. Looked up from germline, CDR1 is SGHTA and CDR2 is FQGNSA. CDR3 sequence reads: CASSWGTGVGYTF. The CDR3 nucleotides read TGTGCCAGCAGCTGGGGGACAGGGGTAGGCTACACCTTC.

For the CDR3, the DNA is TGTGCCAGCAGCTCCTGGACAGCTCCCAATCAGCCCCAGCATTTT. Amino acids: CASSSWTAPNQPQHF. This chain links TRBV7-8 with TRBJ1-5, with D maybe TRBD1 (6 bases). The CDR3 consists of 15 residues. The germline CDR1 and CDR2 sequences are SGHVS and FQNEAQ. Trimming left V 4 bases short and J 3 bases short, with 13 bases between.

This clone has only a few counts. The chain couples TRBV15 to TRBJ1-2, with TRBD1 as a possible D gene (5 bases). Trimming stripped 4 bases from V and 2 bases from J, with 14 bases between. Germline CDR1 reads LNHNV; CDR2 reads YYDKDF (reference sequence). The CDR3 is 15 amino acids. The CDR3, as DNA: TGTGCCACCAGCACCGGCCCAGACAGCAACTATGGCTACACCTTC. The encoded protein is CATSTGPDSNYGYTF.